Sequencing of this T cell receptor beta chain was carried out in a study of cytomegalovirus exposure and HLA in healthy donors (dated by TCRdb to the late 2010s). Looking at the study overall: An earlier analysis of approximately 640 of the donors reported about 250 Gb of sequence data and 117 million unique TCR beta sequences from about 179 million T cells. Roughly 300 gigabases of sequencing data and tens of millions of unique TCR sequences were included in an early release covering under 650 HLA-typed donors. Of the 300 to 400 genotyped donors, approximately 83% fell in the genetic ancestry cluster associated with self-reported Caucasian donors. The aim of the study was to test whether cataloging public T cell receptors could identify signatures of past pathogen exposure. The T cell repertoires of under 750 subjects were profiled by immunosequencing and related to cytomegalovirus serostatus. A separate validation cohort of over 95 different subjects was used in addition to the roughly 700-subject first cohort. High-throughput TCR immunosequencing, statistical association of individual TCRs with disease status, and machine learning were combined to predict cytomegalovirus infection status. To study patterns of TCR occurrence, a later analysis re-analyzed previously published TCR beta repertoires from around 700 donors and added high-resolution HLA genotyping. Rather than using new phenotypic data, the later analysis identified candidate immune exposures from TCR beta sequences and from how often those sequences occurred across donors. An earlier analysis of about 620 of the donors applied high-throughput TCR beta sequencing to assess whether each TCR beta V gene segment acted as functional or pseudogenic. Alongside the repertoire data, information on donor age, sex, ethnicity and CMV serostatus was compiled. A later genetic analysis took genome-wide SNP genotypes for about three fifths of the roughly 670 donors and used that subset as a discovery cohort. Every repertoire in the discovery cohort had been generated on one and the same sequencing platform. Both class I and class II loci were covered by HLA typing, at four-digit resolution. The number of typed donors differed by locus: about 629-640 for A, B, C, DRB1 and DQB1; approximately 520 for DQA1; some 610 for DPA1; and approximately 450 for DPB1. Several DR-DQ haplotypes were handled as single units for association and clustering because linkage in the cohort was strong. Among 398 genotyped donors of the cohort, an average of roughly 240,000 unique TCR beta nucleotide sequences were sequenced per donor, roughly 20% of them non-productive. Broader findings and caveats from the paper: Most CMV-associated TCR beta chains appeared to be HLA-restricted in a later analysis, and the HLA associations seemed to be driven largely by CMV exposure. A later analysis reported that several top co-occurrence clusters appeared linked to parvovirus B19, influenza, CMV and Epstein-Barr virus. In a later analysis, the rate of TCR association differed among HLA loci, with DRB1 alleles having the most associated TCRs and HLA-C alleles having the fewest. Because HLA typing was missing for some donors at each locus, association tests included only the typed subset. The sequencing pipeline was judged likely to have produced a cluster of highly shared sequence variants as a technical artifact. In vitro tests confirmed that a few of the cytomegalovirus-associated TCR beta chains recognize cytomegalovirus antigens. The presence/absence analyses assumed that sequencing depth was roughly uniform across donors, and that assumption may not be true. Because the 87-base-pair reads could not distinguish some IMGT-functional V segments, including TRBV6-2 and TRBV6-3, those segments were excluded. The study gave a list of about 160 TCR beta chains associated with cytomegalovirus. Broadly in line with IMGT annotations, most TCR beta V segments showed up in productive rearrangements about 87% or about 30% of the time in an earlier analysis of around 600 of the donors. The authors suggested that the approach could potentially be extended to other disease states and immunological phenotypes. A later genetic analysis associated a missense DCLRE1C variant with V-gene and J-gene trimming of TCR beta chains, and an independent cohort replicated the association. For the cohort, immune exposure information was limited to CMV serostatus. Linkage disequilibrium might explain the correlated functional status among segregating V segments, but an unknown experimental factor could not be ruled out. This cohort had only TCR beta chains sequenced, and the lack of alpha or paired-chain data limited which features could be detected. Most TCR sequences were seen in very few donors, while some public TCRs were found in many individuals. Because counts were too low, approximately 15 rarely observed V segments, including chromosome 9 orphons, were excluded from the earlier analysis of 500 to 700 of the donors. Cytomegalovirus status was reported to be diagnosed by the classifier with high specificity and sensitivity in both the original and validation cohorts. In a later analysis, about 17,000 TCR beta sequences were associated with specific HLA alleles at a false discovery rate of 0.05. A later analysis found that HLA-associated TCR beta chains were more clonally expanded and had lower generation probabilities than equally common non-associated chains. When HLA alleles, especially DR and DQ, strongly co-occurred, attributing TCR associations to individual alleles was difficult. A further reported finding was that TCR beta sequences accurately predicted the HLA-A and HLA-B alleles for most subjects in the first cohort. Compared with the roughly 710-donor mean, donors in an Asian-associated ancestry cluster had fewer N-insertions in productive TCRs, according to a later genetic analysis.

Between the V and J ends, shortened by 2 bases and 4 bases respectively, the junction contains 20 bases. Measured from the cysteine to the phenylalanine, the CDR3 is 17 residues long. Here the CDR3 DNA is all that survives: 51 bases in frame from base 1. The germline V gene encodes CDR1 KGHSH and CDR2 LQKENI. The library was obtained by the immunoSEQ multiplex PCR assay. The multiplex PCR relied on a mix of 60 forward primers for TCR Vbeta segments and 13 reverse primers for TCR Jbeta segments. A multiplex PCR assay on genomic DNA amplified the CDR3 region of rearranged TCR beta genes. On the Illumina HiSeq System, the amplified TCR beta libraries were sequenced as 87-base-pair reads. In the original analysis: In a later analysis, 80 million or so unique TCR beta chains were counted across the roughly 700 repertoires, and some 10 million of these chains were shared by at least two donors. Raw reads were error-corrected and collapsed into unique sequences by a nearest-neighbor algorithm in which closely related sequences were merged to remove PCR and sequencing errors. Alignment of CDR3 sequences to IMGT reference sequences was used to assign V, D and J gene segments. For a sequence to be retained, a match of at least six nucleotides to both a V gene segment and a J gene segment was required. Rearrangements were classified as productive when the CDR3 lacked stop codons and remained in frame with V and J, and all other rearrangements were classified as non-productive. Following IMGT convention, CDR3 was defined as the stretch from the second conserved V-encoded cysteine up to the conserved J-encoded phenylalanine. The earlier analysis of approximately 590 of the donors excluded any sequence lacking an unambiguous match to a single V gene segment. An earlier analysis of around 600 of the donors classified V segments as functional when productive rearrangements were above 56.7% and as segregating when the standard deviation between donors was above 5%. To diagnose cytomegalovirus status from the catalog of TCR beta chain sequences, a statistical classification framework was built. V and J gene assignment, in a later analysis, came from comparing TCR nucleotide sequences with IMGT/GENE-DB human TR gene sequences. Using the TCRdist pipeline, a later analysis assigned CDR3 sequences along with most-parsimonious VDJ recombination scenarios. A later analysis defined each TCR beta chain by its CDR3 amino acid sequence plus V-gene family, and excluded reads lacking a unique V-gene family. A later analysis removed 592 highly shared, low-generation-probability nucleotide sequences to deal with suspected cross-contamination and a sequencing artifact. For each public chain, a later analysis derived a clonal expansion index from normalized ranks of inferred template counts within each repertoire. In a later analysis, generation probabilities were computed using a VDJ recombination model fitted to out-of-frame rearrangements, and the results were checked against IGoR. A later analysis scored TCR-TCR, TCR-HLA and TCR-CMV co-occurrence with hypergeometric tests, applying a repertoire-size bias correction to TCR pairs. False discovery rates were estimated in a later analysis by permuting HLA or CMV assignments 20 times. In a later analysis, co-occurring TCRs were grouped with DBSCAN, and TCRdist sequence similarity was added when clustering was performed within HLA-allele-positive subsets. Repertoires with fewer than 30,000 or more than 120,000 public chains, plus five repertoires with anomalous nucleotide sharing, were excluded from co-occurrence clustering. Here the immuneACCESS table is served through TCRdb, limited to in-frame sequences with V and J called. Missing clones are a known gap in these copies; in checked studies unresolved V genes cover under half, and the rest lacks a known reason. That table gives V, J and clone size, and the DNA gave D and trimming. Here the sample has about 140,000 clones; 60% to 80% occur a single time. Clones ranked in the top ten supply 1.5% to 2% of the sample.

In total, 600 or so healthy bone marrow donors made up the cohort. All cohort members were sampled while nominally healthy, although unrecorded immune exposures were likely present. The donor was CMV seronegative and was included in the group of a few hundred seronegative cohort members. Every donor gave a peripheral blood sample, and the peripheral blood mononuclear cells from that sample were used for TCR beta sequencing. Genomic DNA was extracted from the blood cell samples with the Qiagen DNeasy Blood Extraction Kit. Note on this clone: Its recognized antigen is unknown. No qualities accompany the bases; no much larger clone lies one base away.

The clonotype comes from a woman aged 25 to 39 in good health and CMV-seronegative. Source material: PBMCs. Rearrangement joined TRBV18 to TRBJ1-2; the D gene assignment is ambiguous. CDR3 loop: CASSPGRLALGSYGYTF. The bases read TGTGCCAGCTCACCAGGAAGACTGGCCCTAGGTTCCTATGGCTACACCTTC.